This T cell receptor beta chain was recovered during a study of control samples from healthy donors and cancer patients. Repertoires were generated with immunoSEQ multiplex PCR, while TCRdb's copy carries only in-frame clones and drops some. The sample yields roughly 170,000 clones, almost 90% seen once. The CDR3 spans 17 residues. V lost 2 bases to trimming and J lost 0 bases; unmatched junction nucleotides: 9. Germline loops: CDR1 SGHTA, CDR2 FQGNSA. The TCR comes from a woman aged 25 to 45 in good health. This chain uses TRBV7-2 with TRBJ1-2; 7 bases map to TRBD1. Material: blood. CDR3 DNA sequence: TGTGCCAGCAGCTTACACCTCTCAGGGACAGCTAACTATGGCTACACCTTC. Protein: CASSLHLSGTANYGYTF.